This TCR beta chain was captured by sequencing in a study of post-analysis software for immune sequencing data. Germline values: CDR1 DFQATT, CDR2 SNEGSKA (reference sequence). V was clipped by 3 bases and J by 10 bases, with 18 bases between them. The CDR3 is made up of 13 amino acids. Study-wide results and caveats: Four to six TRBV segments (TRBV5-6, TRBV5-1 and TRBV20-1 among them) occurred more frequently in patients than in controls.

Details on this clonotype: Its antigen is not known.

Each TCR beta cDNA library carried unique molecular identifiers. Each CDR3 protein is one row after TCRdb ran MiXCR on the PCR reads. The sample holds about 500,000 distinct CDR3 sequences, roughly 45% seen once. This receptor was obtained from a girl aged 5-17 years with multiple sclerosis. Sample: blood. The J gene is TRBJ2-5, the V gene TRBV20-1, with a possible D match to TRBD2 (5 bases). CDR3 nucleotides: TGCAGTGCTAGCCCCCAGCGGCATCGGGACCAGTACTTC. Its translation is CSASPQRHRDQYF.